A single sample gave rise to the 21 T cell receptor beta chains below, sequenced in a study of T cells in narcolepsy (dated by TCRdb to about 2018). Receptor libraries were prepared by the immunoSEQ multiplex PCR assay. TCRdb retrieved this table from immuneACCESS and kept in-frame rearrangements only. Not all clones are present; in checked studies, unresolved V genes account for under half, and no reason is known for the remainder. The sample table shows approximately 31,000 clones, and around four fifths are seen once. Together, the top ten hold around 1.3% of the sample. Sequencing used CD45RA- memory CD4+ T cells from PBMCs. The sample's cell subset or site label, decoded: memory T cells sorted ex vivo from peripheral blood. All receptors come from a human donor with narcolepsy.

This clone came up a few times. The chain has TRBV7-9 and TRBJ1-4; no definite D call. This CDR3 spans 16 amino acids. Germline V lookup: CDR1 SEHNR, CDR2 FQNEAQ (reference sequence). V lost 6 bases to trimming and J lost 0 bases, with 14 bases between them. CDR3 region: CASSIKGRATNEKLFF. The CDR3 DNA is TGTGCCAGCAGTATTAAGGGCCGTGCAACTAATGAAAAACTGTTTTTT.

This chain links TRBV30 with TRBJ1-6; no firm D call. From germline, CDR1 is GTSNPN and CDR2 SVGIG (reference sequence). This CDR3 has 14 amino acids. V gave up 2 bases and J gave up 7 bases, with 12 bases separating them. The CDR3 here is CAWSSMAGNSPLHF. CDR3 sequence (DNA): TGTGCCTGGAGTTCGATGGCGGGAAATTCACCCCTCCACTTT.

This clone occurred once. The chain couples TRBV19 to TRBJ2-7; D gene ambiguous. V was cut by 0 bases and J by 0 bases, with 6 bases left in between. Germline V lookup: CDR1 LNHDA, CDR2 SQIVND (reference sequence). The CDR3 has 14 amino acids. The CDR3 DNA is TGTGCCAGTAGTATAGAGCCAGCCTCCTACGAGCAGTACTTC. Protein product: CASSIEPASYEQYF.

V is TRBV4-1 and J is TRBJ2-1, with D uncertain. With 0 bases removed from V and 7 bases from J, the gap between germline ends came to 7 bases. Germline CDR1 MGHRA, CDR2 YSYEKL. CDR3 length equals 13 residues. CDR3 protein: CASSQDWWNEQFF. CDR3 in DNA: TGCGCCAGCAGCCAAGATTGGTGGAATGAGCAGTTCTTC.

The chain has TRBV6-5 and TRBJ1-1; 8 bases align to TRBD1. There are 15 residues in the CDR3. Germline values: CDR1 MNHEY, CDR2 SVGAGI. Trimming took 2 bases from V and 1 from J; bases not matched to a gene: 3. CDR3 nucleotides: TGTGCCAGCAGTTACCGACAGGGGCAGAACACTGAAGCTTTCTTT. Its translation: CASSYRQGQNTEAFF.

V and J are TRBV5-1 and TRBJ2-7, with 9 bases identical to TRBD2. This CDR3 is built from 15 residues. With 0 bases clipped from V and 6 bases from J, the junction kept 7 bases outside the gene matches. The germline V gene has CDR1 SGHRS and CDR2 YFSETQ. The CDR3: CASSLEPSGVFEQYF. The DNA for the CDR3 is TGCGCCAGCAGCTTGGAGCCTAGCGGGGTGTTCGAGCAGTACTTC.

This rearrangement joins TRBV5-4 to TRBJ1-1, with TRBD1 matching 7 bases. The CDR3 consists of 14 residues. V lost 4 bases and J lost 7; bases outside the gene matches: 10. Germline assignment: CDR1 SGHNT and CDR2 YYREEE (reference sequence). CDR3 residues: CASSPQTGRNEAFF. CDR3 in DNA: TGTGCCAGCAGCCCACAGACAGGGAGAAATGAAGCTTTCTTT.

CDR3: CASSQVGGSYEQYF. The CDR3, as DNA: TGTGCCAGCAGCCAAGTAGGGGGCTCCTACGAGCAGTACTTC. This chain links TRBV14 with TRBJ2-7, with D perhaps matching TRBD1 (6 bases). CDR3 length: 14 residues. In germline, CDR1 is SGHDN, CDR2 FVKESK. The V end lost 1 base, the J end lost 0 bases, and 7 bases lay between the germline ends.

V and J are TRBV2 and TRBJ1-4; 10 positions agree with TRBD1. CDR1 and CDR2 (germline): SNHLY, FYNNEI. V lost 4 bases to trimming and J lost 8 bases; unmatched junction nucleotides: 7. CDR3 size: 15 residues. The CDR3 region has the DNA TGTGCCAGCAGTGTTACCGGGACAGGGGTAGAAAAACTGTTTTTT. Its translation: CASSVTGTGVEKLFF.

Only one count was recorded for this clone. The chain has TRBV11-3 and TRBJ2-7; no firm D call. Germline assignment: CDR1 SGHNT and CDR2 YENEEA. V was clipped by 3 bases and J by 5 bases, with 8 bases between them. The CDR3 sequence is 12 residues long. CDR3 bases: TGTGCCAGCAGCTTTTTGGGTCACGAGCAGTACTTC. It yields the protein CASSFLGHEQYF. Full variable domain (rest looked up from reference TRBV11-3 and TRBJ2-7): EAGVVQSPRYKIIEKKQPVAFWCNPISGHNTLYWYLQNLGQGPELLIRYENEEAVDDSQLPKDRFSAERLKGVDSTLKIQPAELGDSAVYLCASSFLGHEQYFGPGTRLTVT.

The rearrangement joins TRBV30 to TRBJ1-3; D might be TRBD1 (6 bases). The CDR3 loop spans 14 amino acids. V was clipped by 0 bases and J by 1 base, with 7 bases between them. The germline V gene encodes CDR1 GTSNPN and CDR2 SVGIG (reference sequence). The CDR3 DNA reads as TGTGCCTGGAGTGTCAGGGGTTCTGGAAACACCATATATTTT. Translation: CAWSVRGSGNTIYF.

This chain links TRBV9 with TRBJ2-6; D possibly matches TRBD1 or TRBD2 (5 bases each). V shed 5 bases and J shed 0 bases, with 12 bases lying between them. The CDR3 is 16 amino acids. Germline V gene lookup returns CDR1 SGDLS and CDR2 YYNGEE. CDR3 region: CASRRGEGSGANVLTF. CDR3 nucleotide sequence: TGTGCCAGCAGGAGGGGAGAGGGCTCTGGGGCCAACGTCCTGACTTTC. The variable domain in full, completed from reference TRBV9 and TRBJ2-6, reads DSGVTQTPKHLITATGQRVTLRCSPRSGDLSVYWYQQSLDQGLQFLIQYYNGEERAKGNILERFSAQQFPDLHSELNLSSLELGDSALYFCASRRGEGSGANVLTFGAGSRLTVL.

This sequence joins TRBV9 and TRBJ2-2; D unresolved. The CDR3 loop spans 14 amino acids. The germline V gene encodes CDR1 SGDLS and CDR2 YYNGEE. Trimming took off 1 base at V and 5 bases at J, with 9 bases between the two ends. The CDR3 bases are TGTGCCAGCAGCGTAACGGATGTTACCGGGGAGCTGTTTTTT. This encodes CASSVTDVTGELFF.

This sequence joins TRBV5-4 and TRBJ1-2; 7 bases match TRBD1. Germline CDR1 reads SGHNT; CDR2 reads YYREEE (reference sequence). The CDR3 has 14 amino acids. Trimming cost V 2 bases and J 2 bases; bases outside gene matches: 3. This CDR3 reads CASSFVGQNYGYTF. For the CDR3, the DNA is TGTGCCAGCAGCTTTGTGGGACAGAACTATGGCTACACCTTC.

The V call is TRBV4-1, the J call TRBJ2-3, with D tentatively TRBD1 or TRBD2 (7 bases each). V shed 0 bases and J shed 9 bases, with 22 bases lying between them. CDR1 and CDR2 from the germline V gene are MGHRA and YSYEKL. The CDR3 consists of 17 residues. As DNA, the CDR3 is TGCGCCAGCAGCCAAGAGCAGGGGGGGAGTAGGAGGGAAACGCAGTATTTT. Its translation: CASSQEQGGSRRETQYF.

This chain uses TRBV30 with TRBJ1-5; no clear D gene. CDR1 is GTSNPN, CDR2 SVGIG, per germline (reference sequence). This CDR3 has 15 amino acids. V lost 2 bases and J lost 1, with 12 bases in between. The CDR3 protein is CAWSSGLGSNQPQHF. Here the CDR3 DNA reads TGTGCCTGGAGTTCCGGACTGGGCAGCAATCAGCCCCAGCATTTT.

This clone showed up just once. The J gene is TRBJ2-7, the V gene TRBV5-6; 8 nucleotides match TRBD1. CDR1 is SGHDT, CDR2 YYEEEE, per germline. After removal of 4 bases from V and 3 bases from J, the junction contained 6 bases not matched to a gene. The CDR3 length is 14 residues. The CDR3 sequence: CASSKGQVYYEQYF. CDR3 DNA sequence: TGTGCCAGCAGCAAGGGACAGGTTTACTACGAGCAGTACTTC.

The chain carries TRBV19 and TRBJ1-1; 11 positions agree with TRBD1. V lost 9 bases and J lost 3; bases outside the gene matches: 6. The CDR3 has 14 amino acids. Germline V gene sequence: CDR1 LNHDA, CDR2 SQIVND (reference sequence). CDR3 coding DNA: TGTGCCAGCGGGGACAGGGGGGTCCACACTGAAGCTTTCTTT. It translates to CASGDRGVHTEAFF.

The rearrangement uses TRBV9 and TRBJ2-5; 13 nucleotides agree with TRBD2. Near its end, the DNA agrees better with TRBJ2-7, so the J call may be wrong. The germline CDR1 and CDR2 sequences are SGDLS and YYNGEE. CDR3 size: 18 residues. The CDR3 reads CASSPRLAGGRQPYEQYF. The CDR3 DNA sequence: TGTGCCAGCAGCCCTAGACTAGCGGGGGGCCGGCAGCCCTACGAGCAGTACTTC.

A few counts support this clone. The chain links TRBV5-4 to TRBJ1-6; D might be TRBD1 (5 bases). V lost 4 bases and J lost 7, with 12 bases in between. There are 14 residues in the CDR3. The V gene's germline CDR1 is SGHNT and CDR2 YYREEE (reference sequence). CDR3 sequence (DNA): TGTGCCAGCAGCCCCACAGGTACCAATTCACCCCTCCACTTT. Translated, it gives CASSPTGTNSPLHF. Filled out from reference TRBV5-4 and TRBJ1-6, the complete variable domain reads ETGVTQSPTHLIKTRGQQVTLRCSSQSGHNTVSWYQQALGQGPQFIFQYYREEENGRGNFPPRFSGLQFPNYSSELNVNALELDDSALYLCASSPTGTNSPLHFGNGTRLTVT.

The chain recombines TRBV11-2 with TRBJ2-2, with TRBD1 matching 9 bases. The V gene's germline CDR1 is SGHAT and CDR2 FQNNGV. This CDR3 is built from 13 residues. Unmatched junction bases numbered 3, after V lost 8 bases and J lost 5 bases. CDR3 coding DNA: TGTGCCAGCCACAGGGGGCATACCGGGGAGCTGTTTTTT. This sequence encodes CASHRGHTGELFF.